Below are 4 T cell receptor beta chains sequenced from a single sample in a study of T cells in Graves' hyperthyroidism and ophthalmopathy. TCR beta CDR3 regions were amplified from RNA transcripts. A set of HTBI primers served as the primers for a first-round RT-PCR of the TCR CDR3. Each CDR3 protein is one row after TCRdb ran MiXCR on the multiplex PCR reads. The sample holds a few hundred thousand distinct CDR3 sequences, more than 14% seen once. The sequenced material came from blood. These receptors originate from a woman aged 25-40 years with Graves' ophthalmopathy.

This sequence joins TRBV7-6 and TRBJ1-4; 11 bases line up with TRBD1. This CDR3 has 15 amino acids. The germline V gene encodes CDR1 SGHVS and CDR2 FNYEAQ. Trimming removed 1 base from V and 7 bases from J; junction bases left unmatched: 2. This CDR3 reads CASSLGTGGSEKLFF. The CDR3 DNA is TGTGCCAGCAGCTTAGGGACAGGGGGCAGTGAAAAACTGTTTTTT.

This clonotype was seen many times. The CDR3 coding sequence is TGTGCCAGCAGCCAAGGGGCGGGCAATCAGCCCCAGCATTTT. It translates to CASSQGAGNQPQHF. This chain joins TRBV3-1 and TRBJ1-5, with D uncertain. Trimming cost V 1 base and J 2 bases, with 6 bases left between them. The germline V gene encodes CDR1 LGHDT and CDR2 YNNKEL (reference sequence). This CDR3 is built from 14 residues.

The CDR3 nucleotides read TGCGCCAGCAGCTTCGGGGGGCTAGCGGGGGGCAATGAGCAGTTCTTC. Translation gives CASSFGGLAGGNEQFF. The chain has TRBV5-1 and TRBJ2-1, with 11 bases that match TRBD2. The CDR3 sequence is 16 residues long. The junction had 7 bases not matched to a gene; V was cut back by 2 bases and J by 6 bases. Germline V gene data show CDR1 as SGHRS and CDR2 as YFSETQ. Full variable domain (missing parts from reference TRBV5-1 and TRBJ2-1): KAGVTQTPRYLIKTRGQQVTLSCSPISGHRSVSWYQQTPGQGLQFLFEYFSETQRNKGNFPGRFSGRQFSNSRSEMNVSTLELGDSALYLCASSFGGLAGGNEQFFGPGTRLTVL.

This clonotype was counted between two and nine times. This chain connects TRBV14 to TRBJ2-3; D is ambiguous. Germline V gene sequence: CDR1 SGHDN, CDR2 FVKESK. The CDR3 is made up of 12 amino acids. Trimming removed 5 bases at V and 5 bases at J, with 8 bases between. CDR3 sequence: CASSSNEDTQYF. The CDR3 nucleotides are TGTGCCAGCAGCTCAAACGAAGATACGCAGTATTTT.